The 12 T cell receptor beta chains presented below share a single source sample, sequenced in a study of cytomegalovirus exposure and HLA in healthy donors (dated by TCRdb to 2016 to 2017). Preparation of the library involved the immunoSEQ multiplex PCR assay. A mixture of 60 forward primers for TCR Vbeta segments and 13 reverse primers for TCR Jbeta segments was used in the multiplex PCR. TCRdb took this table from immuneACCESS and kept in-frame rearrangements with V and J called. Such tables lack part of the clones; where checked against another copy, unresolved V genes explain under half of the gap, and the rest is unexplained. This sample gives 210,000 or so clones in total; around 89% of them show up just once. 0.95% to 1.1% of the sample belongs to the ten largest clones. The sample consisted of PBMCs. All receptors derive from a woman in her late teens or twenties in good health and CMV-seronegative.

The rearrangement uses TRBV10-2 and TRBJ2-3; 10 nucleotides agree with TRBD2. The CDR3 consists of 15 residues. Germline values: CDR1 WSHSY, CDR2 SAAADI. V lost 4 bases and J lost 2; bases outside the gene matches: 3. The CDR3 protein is CASSALAGFTDTQYF. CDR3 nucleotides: TGCGCCAGCAGTGCACTAGCGGGATTCACAGATACGCAGTATTTT.

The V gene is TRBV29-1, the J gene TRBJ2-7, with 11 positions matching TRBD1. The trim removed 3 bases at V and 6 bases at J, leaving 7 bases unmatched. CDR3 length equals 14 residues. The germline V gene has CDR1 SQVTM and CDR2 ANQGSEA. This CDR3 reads CSVDWTGGSGEQYF. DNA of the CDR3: TGCAGCGTTGATTGGACAGGGGGCTCAGGCGAGCAGTACTTC.

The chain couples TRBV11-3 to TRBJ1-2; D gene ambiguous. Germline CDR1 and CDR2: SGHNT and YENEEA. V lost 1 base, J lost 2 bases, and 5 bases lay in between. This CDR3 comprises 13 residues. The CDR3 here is CASSLAGNYGYTF. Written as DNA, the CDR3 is TGTGCCAGCAGCTTAGCAGGCAACTATGGCTACACCTTC.

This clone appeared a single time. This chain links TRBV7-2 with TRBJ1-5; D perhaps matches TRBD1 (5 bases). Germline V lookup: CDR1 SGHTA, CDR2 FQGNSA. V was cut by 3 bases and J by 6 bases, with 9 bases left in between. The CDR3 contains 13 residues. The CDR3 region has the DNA TGTGCCAGCAGCTTTGGGGCGCCTCAGCCCCAGCATTTT. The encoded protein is CASSFGAPQPQHF.

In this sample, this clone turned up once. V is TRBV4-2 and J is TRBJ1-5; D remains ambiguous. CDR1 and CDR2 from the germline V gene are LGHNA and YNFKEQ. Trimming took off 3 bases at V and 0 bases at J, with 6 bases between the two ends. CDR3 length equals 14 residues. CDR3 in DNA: TGTGCCAGCAGCCACCACAGTAGCAATCAGCCCCAGCATTTT. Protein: CASSHHSSNQPQHF.

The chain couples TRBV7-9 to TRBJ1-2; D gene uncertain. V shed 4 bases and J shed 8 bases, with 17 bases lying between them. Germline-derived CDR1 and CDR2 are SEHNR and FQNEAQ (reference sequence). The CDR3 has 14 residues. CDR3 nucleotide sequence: TGTGCCAGCAGCTCGCCTGAGCGGGCCTCGGGCTACACCTTC. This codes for CASSSPERASGYTF.

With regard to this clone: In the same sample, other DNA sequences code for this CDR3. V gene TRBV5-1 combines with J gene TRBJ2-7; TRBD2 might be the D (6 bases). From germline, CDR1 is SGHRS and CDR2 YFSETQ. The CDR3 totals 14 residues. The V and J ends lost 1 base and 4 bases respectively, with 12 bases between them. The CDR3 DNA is TGCGCCAGCAGCTTGAGTGCGGGAACTTACGAGCAGTACTTC. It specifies CASSLSAGTYEQYF. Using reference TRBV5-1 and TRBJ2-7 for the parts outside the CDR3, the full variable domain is KAGVTQTPRYLIKTRGQQVTLSCSPISGHRSVSWYQQTPGQGLQFLFEYFSETQRNKGNFPGRFSGRQFSNSRSEMNVSTLELGDSALYLCASSLSAGTYEQYFGPGTRLTVT.

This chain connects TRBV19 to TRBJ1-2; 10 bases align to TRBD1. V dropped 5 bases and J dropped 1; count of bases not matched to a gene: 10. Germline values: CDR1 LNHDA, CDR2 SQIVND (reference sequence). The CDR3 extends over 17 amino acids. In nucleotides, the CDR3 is TGTGCCAGTAGTTTGGGGTTCGGACAGGGGGGTAACTATGGCTACACCTTC. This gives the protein CASSLGFGQGGNYGYTF.

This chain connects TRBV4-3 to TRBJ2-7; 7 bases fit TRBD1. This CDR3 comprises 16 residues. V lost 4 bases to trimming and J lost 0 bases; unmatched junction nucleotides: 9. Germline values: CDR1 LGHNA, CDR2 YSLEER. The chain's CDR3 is CASSPTDRPSSYEQYF. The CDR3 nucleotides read TGCGCCAGCAGCCCAACGGACAGGCCGAGCTCCTACGAGCAGTACTTC.

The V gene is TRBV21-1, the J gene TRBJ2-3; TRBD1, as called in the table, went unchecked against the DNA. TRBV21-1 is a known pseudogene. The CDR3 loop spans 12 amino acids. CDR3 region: CASSKGADTQYF. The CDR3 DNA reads TGTGCCAGCAGCAAGGGCGCGGATACGCAGTATTTT.

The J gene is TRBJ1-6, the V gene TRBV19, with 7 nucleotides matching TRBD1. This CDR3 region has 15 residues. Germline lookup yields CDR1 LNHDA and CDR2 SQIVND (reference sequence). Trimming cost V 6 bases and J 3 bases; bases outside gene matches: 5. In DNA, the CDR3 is TGTGCCAGTAGAGGAGGGACAGTCTATAATTCACCCCTCCACTTT. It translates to CASRGGTVYNSPLHF. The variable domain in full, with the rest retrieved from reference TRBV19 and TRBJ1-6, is DGGITQSPKYLFRKEGQNVTLSCEQNLNHDAMYWYRQDPGQGLRLIYYSQIVNDFQKGDIAEGYSVSREKKESFPLTVTSAQKNPTAFYLCASRGGTVYNSPLHFGNGTRLTVT.

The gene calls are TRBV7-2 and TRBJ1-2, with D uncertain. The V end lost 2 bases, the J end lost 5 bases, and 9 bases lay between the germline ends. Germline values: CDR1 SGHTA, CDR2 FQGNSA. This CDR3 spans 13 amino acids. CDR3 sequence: CASSLTGDYGYTF. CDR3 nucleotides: TGTGCCAGCAGCTTAACGGGTGATTATGGCTACACCTTC.